This TCR beta chain was sequenced in a study of blood T cell repertoires in COVID-19. Study at large: Donors in the United States, Italy and Spain gave samples during acute or convalescent COVID-19. The analysed material was cDNA or gDNA that came from T cells, B-cell-depleted T cells, or PBMCs.

Method: immunoSEQ multiplex PCR; TCRdb's copy keeps in-frame clones and lacks some. The table includes about 94,000 clones, more than 75% detected once. CDR1 KGHDR and CDR2 SFDVKD come from the germline V gene. Trimming removed 3 bases from V and 5 bases from J, with 10 bases in between. The CDR3 runs 14 residues. This clonotype originated in a human donor with acute or convalescent COVID-19. The donor label of this sample is uncertain. Sequencing used peripheral blood. The genes are TRBV24-1 and TRBJ2-1; the D gene is possibly TRBD2 (6 bases). The CDR3 loop is CATSDPGLDNEQFF. CDR3 sequence (DNA): TGTGCCACCAGTGATCCGGGACTCGACAATGAGCAGTTCTTC.